The 22 T cell receptor beta chains below come from one sample, sequenced in a study of post-analysis software for immune sequencing data. Their antigen targets remain unknown. Unique molecular identifiers were carried by the TCR beta cDNA libraries. TCRdb reanalysed the PCR reads using MiXCR and keeps one entry per CDR3 protein. The sample lists about 430,000 distinct CDR3 sequences; approximately 37% were seen once. Study-wide findings and caveats: Several TRBV segments (TRBV5-6, TRBV5-1 and TRBV20-1 among them) occurred more frequently in patients than in controls.

Material for sequencing was blood. These receptors originate from a girl aged 2 to 9 with multiple sclerosis.

V gene TRBV28 combines with J gene TRBJ1-5; the match to TRBD1 covers 9 bases. The CDR3 is 16 residues long. Germline CDR1 is MDHEN and CDR2 is SYDVKM. Trimming cost V 4 bases and J 5 bases; bases outside gene matches: 9. CDR3 sequence (DNA): TGTGCCAGCAGTTCACCTGGACAGGGGAATCATCAGCCCCAGCATTTT. This encodes CASSSPGQGNHQPQHF.

CDR3 sequence reads: CSGAGPSYEQYF. The CDR3 DNA reads TGCAGTGGCGCCGGCCCTTCCTACGAGCAGTACTTC. The chain combines TRBV20-1 with TRBJ2-7, with D uncertain. Germline V gives CDR1 DFQATT, CDR2 SNEGSKA (reference sequence). The CDR3 sequence is 12 residues long. V gave up 7 bases and J gave up 1 base, with 11 bases separating them.

This chain links TRBV9 with TRBJ1-6; tentative D call: TRBD1 (6 bases). Per the germline V gene, CDR1 is SGDLS and CDR2 is YYNGEE. V was clipped by 0 bases and J by 9 bases, with 13 bases between them. The CDR3 is made up of 15 amino acids. The CDR3 bases are TGTGCCAGCAGCGTAGAGACAGGAGCGGGTTCACCCCTCCACTTT. It yields the protein CASSVETGAGSPLHF. Full variable domain (remainder filled in from reference TRBV9 and TRBJ1-6): DSGVTQTPKHLITATGQRVTLRCSPRSGDLSVYWYQQSLDQGLQFLIQYYNGEERAKGNILERFSAQQFPDLHSELNLSSLELGDSALYFCASSVETGAGSPLHFGNGTRLTVT.

The gene calls are TRBV12-5 and TRBJ2-1, with TRBD2 as a possible D gene (5 bases). Per germline, CDR1 LGHNT and CDR2 FRNRAP. This CDR3 region has 12 residues. V lost 9 bases and J 11 bases, leaving 17 bases between the germline ends. The CDR3 DNA reads as TGTGCTAGCACATATTCGGGGTGTAAGCAGTTCTTC. Translating it yields CASTYSGCKQFF.

J is TRBJ2-5 and V is TRBV7-7, with D tentatively TRBD1 (6 bases). Germline CDR1 SSHAT, CDR2 FNYEAQ (reference sequence). This CDR3 is built from 14 residues. In nucleotides, the CDR3 is TGTGCTCAAACAGGGACGCGCGTACGCGAGACCCAGTACTTC. Translating it yields CAQTGTRVRETQYF.

The J gene is TRBJ2-3, the V gene TRBV12-3 or TRBV12-4, with unresolved D. This CDR3 is 12 amino acids long. V lost 8 bases and J lost 2, with 8 bases in between. This CDR3 reads CASHSPTDTQYF. In DNA, the CDR3 is TGTGCCAGCCACTCTCCCACAGATACGCAGTATTTT.

This clonotype has just a few counts. V gene TRBV20-1 combines with J gene TRBJ2-7, with a possible D match to TRBD2 (6 bases). The V gene's germline CDR1 is DFQATT and CDR2 SNEGSKA (reference sequence). The CDR3 covers 13 residues. V dropped 2 bases and J dropped 3 bases, with 11 bases sitting between them. This CDR3 reads CSARRLASYEQYF. DNA of the CDR3: TGCAGTGCTAGACGTCTAGCGAGCTACGAGCAGTACTTC.

The genes are TRBV20-1 and TRBJ2-5; D might be TRBD1 (5 bases). This CDR3 spans 13 amino acids. With 4 bases removed from V and 5 bases from J, the gap between germline ends came to 14 bases. Germline V gene sequence: CDR1 DFQATT, CDR2 SNEGSKA (reference sequence). The CDR3 DNA follows: TGCAGTGCTATCCCCCAGGGTCGGGAGACCCAGTACTTC. It encodes CSAIPQGRETQYF.

The chain uses TRBV7-2 and TRBJ1-2, with D hard to call. Germline CDR1 SGHTA, CDR2 FQGNSA. V was shortened by 4 bases and J by 5 bases, with 11 bases between the two germline ends. There are 13 residues in the CDR3. This CDR3 is CASSSAGLYGYTF. For the CDR3, the DNA is TGTGCCAGCAGCTCCGCGGGCTTGTATGGCTACACCTTC. The variable domain in full, completed from reference TRBV7-2 and TRBJ1-2, reads GAGVSQSPSNKVTEKGKDVELRCDPISGHTALYWYRQSLGQGLEFLIYFQGNSAPDKSGLPSDRFSAERTGGSVSTLTIQRTQQEDSAVYLCASSSAGLYGYTFGSGTRLTVV.

The chain employs TRBV6-6 and TRBJ1-2, with D possibly being TRBD1 (6 bases). V shed 6 bases and J shed 4 bases, with 12 bases lying between them. The length of the CDR3 is 13 residues. Germline V gene lookup returns CDR1 MNHNY and CDR2 SVGAGI (reference sequence). The CDR3 sequence is CASREGGSYGYTF. In DNA, the CDR3 is TGTGCCAGCAGGGAGGGGGGTAGCTATGGCTACACCTTC.

This clonotype was seen a few times. The chain uses TRBV11-2 and TRBJ2-5; D might be TRBD2 (6 bases). CDR1 SGHAT and CDR2 FQNNGV come from the germline V gene. V was cut by 2 bases and J by 6 bases, with 13 bases left in between. CDR3 length: 14 amino acids. DNA of the CDR3: TGTGCCAGCAGCTTATGGGGGGATGAGCAGACCCAGTACTTC. This encodes CASSLWGDEQTQYF.

This clonotype was found a few times. V is TRBV6-5 and J is TRBJ1-5; TRBD1 matches 8 bases. CDR1 MNHEY and CDR2 SVGAGI come from the germline V gene. Unmatched junction bases numbered 8, after V lost 7 bases and J lost 3 bases. The CDR3 has 15 amino acids. The CDR3, as DNA: TGTGCCAGCAACCGACTGACAGGGGACAATCAGCCCCAGCATTTT. This encodes CASNRLTGDNQPQHF.

The rearrangement links TRBV28 to TRBJ2-7; no clear D. The CDR3 totals 12 residues. CDR1 is MDHEN and CDR2 is SYDVKM in the germline V gene. Trimming shortened V by 1 base and J by 4 bases, and 5 bases separated the two germline ends. The CDR3 loop is CASSLFKYEQYF. In DNA form, the CDR3 reads TGTGCCAGCAGTTTATTTAAGTACGAGCAGTACTTC. The variable domain in full, with the rest retrieved from reference TRBV28 and TRBJ2-7, is DVKVTQSSRYLVKRTGEKVFLECVQDMDHENMFWYRQDPGLGLRLIYFSYDVKMKEKGDIPEGYSVSREKKERFSLILESASTNQTSMYLCASSLFKYEQYFGPGTRLTVT.

This clonotype has only a few counts. The chain has TRBV5-6 and TRBJ1-5; D perhaps matches TRBD1 (5 bases). Trimming cost V 0 bases and J 2 bases, with 9 bases left between them. CDR1 is SGHDT and CDR2 is YYEEEE in the germline V gene. The CDR3 runs 15 residues. The CDR3 protein is CASSLDSRGNQPQHF. Written as DNA, the CDR3 is TGTGCCAGCAGCTTGGATAGCAGGGGCAATCAGCCCCAGCATTTT. Complete variable domain (other parts from reference TRBV5-6 and TRBJ1-5): DAGVTQSPTHLIKTRGQQVTLRCSPKSGHDTVSWYQQALGQGPQFIFQYYEEEERQRGNFPDRFSGHQFPNYSSELNVNALLLGDSALYLCASSLDSRGNQPQHFGDGTRLSIL.

This CDR3 reads CASSVGSGAGQPQHF. Here the CDR3 DNA reads TGTGCCAGCAGCGTTGGGTCGGGGGCCGGTCAGCCCCAGCATTTT. The V call is TRBV9, the J call TRBJ1-5; perhaps TRBD1 as D (6 bases). The V gene lost 2 bases and the J gene lost 6 bases, with 15 bases spanning the gap. The CDR3 runs to 15 residues. Germline lookup yields CDR1 SGDLS and CDR2 YYNGEE.

In its sample, this clonotype was seen a few times. The V and J genes are TRBV20-1 and TRBJ2-4; D is ambiguous. The J call is uncertain, as TRBJ2-7 better fits the DNA end. There are 14 residues in the CDR3. CDR1 is DFQATT and CDR2 is SNEGSKA in the germline V gene (reference sequence). This CDR3 reads CSGRPVVHRDEQYF. Here the CDR3 DNA reads TGCAGTGGAAGGCCCGTAGTCCACCGCGACGAGCAGTACTTC.

This chain uses TRBV20-1 with TRBJ2-1, with D unclear. The CDR3 consists of 11 residues. Germline V gene sequence: CDR1 DFQATT, CDR2 SNEGSKA (reference sequence). The V end lost 6 bases, the J end lost 5 bases, and 8 bases lay between the germline ends. As DNA, the CDR3 is TGCAGTGCGACCTTTCACAATGAGCAGTTCTTC. Amino acids: CSATFHNEQFF.

This clonotype was found a few times. V is TRBV2 and J is TRBJ1-2; D gene uncertain. Trimming took 4 bases from V and 4 from J, leaving 7 bases between them. The CDR3 contains 12 residues. Germline CDR1 reads SNHLY; CDR2 reads FYNNEI. CDR3 nucleotides: TGTGCCAGCAGTGGCGGGGTCTATGGCTACACCTTC. It specifies CASSGGVYGYTF.

V usage is TRBV3-1 and J usage is TRBJ2-2, with D possibly being TRBD2 (6 bases). Trimming pared 3 bases from V and 0 bases from J, leaving 8 bases between. The CDR3 spans 15 residues. CDR1 is LGHDT, CDR2 YNNKEL, per germline (reference sequence). CDR3 region: CASSHLAPNTGELFF. The CDR3, as DNA: TGTGCCAGCAGCCACCTAGCGCCGAACACCGGGGAGCTGTTTTTT.

The V and J genes are TRBV4-3 and TRBJ2-3; 10 bases agree with TRBD2. V shed 9 bases and J 4 bases; nucleotides not matched to a gene: 13. The CDR3 consists of 16 residues. Germline CDR1 is LGHNA and CDR2 is YSLEER. CDR3 residues: CASPLSGRAKADTQYF. The CDR3 DNA is TGCGCCAGTCCCCTAAGCGGGAGGGCCAAGGCAGATACGCAGTATTTT.

The V call is TRBV28, the J call TRBJ1-5; TRBD1 matches 7 bases. The CDR3 loop spans 14 amino acids. The germline gives CDR1 MDHEN, CDR2 SYDVKM. J was trimmed by 2 bases and V by 11 bases; bases with no gene match: 9. The CDR3 nucleotides read TGTGCCGGCACTGACAGGGTGGGCAATCAGCCCCAGCATTTT. Amino acid sequence: CAGTDRVGNQPQHF.

This sequence joins TRBV5-1 and TRBJ1-4, with D maybe TRBD1 (5 bases). Trimming shortened V by 1 base and J by 8 bases, and 12 bases separated the two germline ends. Germline loops: CDR1 SGHRS, CDR2 YFSETQ. This CDR3 comprises 14 residues. CDR3 protein: CASSLNGRDEKLFF. The CDR3 bases are TGCGCCAGCAGCTTGAATGGGAGGGACGAAAAACTGTTTTTT.